This T cell receptor (beta chain) was identified during a study of control samples from healthy donors and cancer patients. Sequencing used immunoSEQ multiplex PCR; TCRdb keeps in-frame clones, though not all of them. Of some 100,000 clones listed, approximately 86% are singletons. Germline CDR1 ENHRY, CDR2 SYGVKD. V gave up 4 bases and J gave up 7 bases; unmatched junction bases: 3. The CDR3 spans 13 residues. This clone was counted between two and nine times. V is TRBV10-3 and J is TRBJ2-5; 10 nucleotides line up with TRBD1. Input material: blood. The TCR was taken from a woman between 50 and 59 years old in good health. CDR3 sequence: CAISAGTGATQYF. The CDR3 DNA is TGTGCCATCAGTGCCGGGACAGGGGCGACCCAGTACTTC.